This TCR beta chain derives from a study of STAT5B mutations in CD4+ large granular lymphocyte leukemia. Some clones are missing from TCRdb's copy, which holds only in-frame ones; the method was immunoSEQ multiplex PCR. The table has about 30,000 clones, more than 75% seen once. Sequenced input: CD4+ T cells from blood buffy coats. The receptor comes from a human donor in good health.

This CDR3 is CASTIEIGGRNEQFF. The CDR3 DNA reads TGTGCCAGTACCATCGAGATAGGGGGGAGGAATGAGCAGTTCTTC. The chain combines TRBV19 with TRBJ2-1, with D perhaps matching TRBD1 or TRBD2 (6 bases each). Between the trimmed V and J ends, which lost 7 bases and 7 bases, there was a span of 20 bases. The V gene's germline CDR1 is LNHDA and CDR2 SQIVND (reference sequence). The CDR3 runs to 15 residues.